This T cell receptor (beta chain) was captured by sequencing in a study of Ad26.COV2.S vaccination and SARS-CoV-2 variants. Study context: Ad26.COV2.S, an intramuscular injection, was given once or twice 56 days apart. General study findings and limits: The study found similar non-spike TCR breadth in vaccine and placebo recipients. Vaccine recipients had higher spike-specific TCR breadth than placebo recipients.

From germline, CDR1 is MNHEY and CDR2 SMNVEV (reference sequence). V lost 3 bases and J 8 bases, leaving 19 bases between the germline ends. This CDR3 has 15 residues. Clones were sequenced by immunoSEQ multiplex PCR, and TCRdb holds only the in-frame ones, with some missing. Of roughly 500,000 clones in the sample, roughly 89% are singletons; the top ten hold around 13%. In regard to this clone: The antigen remains undetermined.

Treatment noted: approximately 18 received Ad26.COV2.S at low or high dose, single or two shots; 5 received placebo; per-sample allocation not given. The samples were gathered on day 63 after the first injection of vaccine or placebo. Spike of the Wuhan-strain SARS-CoV-2 was expressed by an Ad26 vector, which formed the vaccine. This specimen was peripheral blood, taken in a trial of Ad26.COV2.S vaccine versus placebo. J is TRBJ1-1 and V is TRBV27; TRBD1 is a possible D gene (6 bases). This TCR was recovered from a person between 18 and 65 years old who received the Ad26.COV2.S COVID-19 vaccine or a placebo. CDR3 DNA sequence: TGTGCCAGCAGTTTGCGGACAGAGAGGGGGGGCGAAGCTTTCTTT. Translated, it gives CASSLRTERGGEAFF.